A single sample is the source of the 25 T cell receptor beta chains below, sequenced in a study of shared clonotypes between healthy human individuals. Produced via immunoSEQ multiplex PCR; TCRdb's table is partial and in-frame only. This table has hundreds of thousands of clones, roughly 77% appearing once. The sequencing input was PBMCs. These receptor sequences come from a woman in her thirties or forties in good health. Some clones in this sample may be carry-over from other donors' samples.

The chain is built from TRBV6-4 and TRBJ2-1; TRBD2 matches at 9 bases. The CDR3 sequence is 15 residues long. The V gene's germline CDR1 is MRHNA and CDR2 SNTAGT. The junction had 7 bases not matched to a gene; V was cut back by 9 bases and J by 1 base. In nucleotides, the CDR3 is TGTGCCAGTGCGCGGGGGGGAGAATCCTACAATGAGCAGTTCTTC. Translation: CASARGGESYNEQFF.

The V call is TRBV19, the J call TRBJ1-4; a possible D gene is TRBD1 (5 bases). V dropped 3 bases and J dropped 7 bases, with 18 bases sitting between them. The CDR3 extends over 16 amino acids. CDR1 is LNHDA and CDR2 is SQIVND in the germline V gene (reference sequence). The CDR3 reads CASSIFSGGLTEKLFF. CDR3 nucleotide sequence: TGTGCCAGTAGTATTTTCAGCGGGGGATTGACTGAAAAACTGTTTTTT. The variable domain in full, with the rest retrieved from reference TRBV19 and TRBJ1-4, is DGGITQSPKYLFRKEGQNVTLSCEQNLNHDAMYWYRQDPGQGLRLIYYSQIVNDFQKGDIAEGYSVSREKKESFPLTVTSAQKNPTAFYLCASSIFSGGLTEKLFFGSGTQLSVL.

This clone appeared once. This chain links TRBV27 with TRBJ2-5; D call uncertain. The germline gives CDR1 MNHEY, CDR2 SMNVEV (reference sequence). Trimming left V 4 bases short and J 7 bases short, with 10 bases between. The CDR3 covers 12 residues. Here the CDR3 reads CASSSPPGTQYF. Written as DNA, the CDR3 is TGTGCCAGCAGTTCCCCCCCGGGGACCCAGTACTTC.

The CDR3: CASSRDSSNEKLFF. The CDR3 DNA follows: TGCGCCAGCAGCCGGGACAGCAGTAATGAAAAACTGTTTTTT. This rearrangement joins TRBV5-1 to TRBJ1-4, with 7 bases identical to TRBD1. This CDR3 region has 14 residues. V was clipped by 4 bases and J by 4 bases; unmatched bases: 4. The germline V gene has CDR1 SGHRS and CDR2 YFSETQ.

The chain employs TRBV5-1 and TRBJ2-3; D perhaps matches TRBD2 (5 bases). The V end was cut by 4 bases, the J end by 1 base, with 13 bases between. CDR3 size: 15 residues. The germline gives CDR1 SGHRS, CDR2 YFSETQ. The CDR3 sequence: CASSGQLAGTDTQYF. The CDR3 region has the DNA TGCGCCAGCAGCGGGCAGCTAGCAGGCACAGATACGCAGTATTTT.

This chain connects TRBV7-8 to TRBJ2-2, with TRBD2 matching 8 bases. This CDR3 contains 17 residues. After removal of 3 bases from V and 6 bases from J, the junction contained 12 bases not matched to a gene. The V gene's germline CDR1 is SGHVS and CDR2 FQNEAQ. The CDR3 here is CASSFRQNAGGAGELFF. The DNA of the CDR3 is TGTGCCAGCAGCTTTCGCCAAAACGCGGGAGGAGCCGGGGAGCTGTTTTTT.

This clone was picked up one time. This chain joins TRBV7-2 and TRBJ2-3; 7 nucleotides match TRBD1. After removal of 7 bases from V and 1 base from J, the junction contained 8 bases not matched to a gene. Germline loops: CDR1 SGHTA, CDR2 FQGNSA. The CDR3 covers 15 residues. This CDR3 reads CASTQTGSRTDTQYF. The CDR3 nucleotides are TGTGCCAGCACCCAGACAGGGTCCCGCACAGATACGCAGTATTTT.

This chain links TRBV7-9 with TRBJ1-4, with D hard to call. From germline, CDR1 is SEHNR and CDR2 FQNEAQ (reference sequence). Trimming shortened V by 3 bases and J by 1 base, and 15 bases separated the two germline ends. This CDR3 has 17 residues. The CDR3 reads CASSFIPGMGTNEKLFF. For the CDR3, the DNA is TGTGCCAGCAGCTTCATACCTGGGATGGGAACTAATGAAAAACTGTTTTTT.

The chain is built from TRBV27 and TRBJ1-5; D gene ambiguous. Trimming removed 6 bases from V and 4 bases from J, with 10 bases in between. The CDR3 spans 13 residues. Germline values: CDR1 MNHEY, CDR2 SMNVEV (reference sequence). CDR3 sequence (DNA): TGTGCCAGCAGCATCTTCGGGAATCAGCCCCAGCATTTT. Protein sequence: CASSIFGNQPQHF.

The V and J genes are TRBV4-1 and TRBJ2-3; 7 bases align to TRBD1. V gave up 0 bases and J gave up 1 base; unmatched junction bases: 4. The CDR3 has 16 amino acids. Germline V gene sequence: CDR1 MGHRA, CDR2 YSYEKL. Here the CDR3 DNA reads TGCGCCAGCAGCCAAGACGGGGACAGCGGCACAGATACGCAGTATTTT. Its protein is CASSQDGDSGTDTQYF.

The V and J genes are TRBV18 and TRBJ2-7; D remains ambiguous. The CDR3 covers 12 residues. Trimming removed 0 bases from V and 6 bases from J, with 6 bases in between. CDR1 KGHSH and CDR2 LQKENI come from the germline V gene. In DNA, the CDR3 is TGTGCCAGCTCACCACCGGGGTTCGAGCAGTACTTC. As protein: CASSPPGFEQYF.

In nucleotides, the CDR3 is TGTGCCAGCAGCTTAGCGCGCGTATGGGAAATGCGGAACACTGAAGCTTTCTTT. As protein: CASSLARVWEMRNTEAFF. This chain links TRBV7-9 with TRBJ1-1; no definite D call. The CDR3 runs to 18 residues. CDR1 is SEHNR, CDR2 FQNEAQ, per germline (reference sequence). The V gene lost 0 bases and the J gene lost 1 base, with 18 bases spanning the gap.

CDR3 sequence: CASSQAGNTGPLPSYNEQFF. Written as DNA, the CDR3 is TGCGCCAGCAGCCAAGCCGGGAATACAGGGCCCCTACCCTCCTACAATGAGCAGTTCTTC. This sequence joins TRBV4-1 and TRBJ2-1, with D possibly TRBD1 on 6 matching bases. The CDR3 consists of 20 residues. Germline CDR1 reads MGHRA; CDR2 reads YSYEKL. Trimming stripped 1 base from V and 0 bases from J, with 22 bases between.

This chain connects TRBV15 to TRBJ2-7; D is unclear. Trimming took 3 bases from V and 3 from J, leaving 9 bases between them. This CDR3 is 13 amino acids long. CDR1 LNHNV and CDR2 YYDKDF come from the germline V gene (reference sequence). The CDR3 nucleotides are TGTGCCACCAGCAGGGAGAACTTCTACGAGCAGTACTTC. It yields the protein CATSRENFYEQYF.

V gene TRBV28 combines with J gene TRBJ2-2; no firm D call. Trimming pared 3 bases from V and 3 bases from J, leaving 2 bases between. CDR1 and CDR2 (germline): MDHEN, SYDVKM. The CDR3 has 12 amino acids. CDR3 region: CASSFDTGELFF. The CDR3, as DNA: TGTGCCAGCAGTTTCGACACCGGGGAGCTGTTTTTT.

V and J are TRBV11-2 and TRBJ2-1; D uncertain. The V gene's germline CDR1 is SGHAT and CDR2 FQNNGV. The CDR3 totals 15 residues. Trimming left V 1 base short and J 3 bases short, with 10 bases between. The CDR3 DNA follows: TGTGCCAGCAGCTTAGGTGGAGAGAGCTACAATGAGCAGTTCTTC. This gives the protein CASSLGGESYNEQFF. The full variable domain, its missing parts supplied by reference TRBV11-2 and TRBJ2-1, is EAGVAQSPRYKIIEKRQSVAFWCNPISGHATLYWYQQILGQGPKLLIQFQNNGVVDDSQLPKDRFSAERLKGVDSTLKIQPAKLEDSAVYLCASSLGGESYNEQFFGPGTRLTVL.

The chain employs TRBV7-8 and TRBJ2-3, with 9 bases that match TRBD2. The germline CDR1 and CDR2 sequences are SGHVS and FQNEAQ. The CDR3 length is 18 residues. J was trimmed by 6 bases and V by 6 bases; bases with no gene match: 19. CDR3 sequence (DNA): TGTGCCAGCAGTACCCCCAGAGGTGGCGGGAGGGCCAGGGATACGCAGTATTTT. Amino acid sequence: CASSTPRGGGRARDTQYF.

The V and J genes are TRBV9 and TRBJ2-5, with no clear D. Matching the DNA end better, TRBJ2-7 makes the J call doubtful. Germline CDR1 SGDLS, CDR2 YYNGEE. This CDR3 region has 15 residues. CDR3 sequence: CASSPTPGQIYEQYF. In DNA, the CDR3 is TGTGCCAGCAGCCCCACCCCAGGCCAGATCTACGAGCAGTACTTC.

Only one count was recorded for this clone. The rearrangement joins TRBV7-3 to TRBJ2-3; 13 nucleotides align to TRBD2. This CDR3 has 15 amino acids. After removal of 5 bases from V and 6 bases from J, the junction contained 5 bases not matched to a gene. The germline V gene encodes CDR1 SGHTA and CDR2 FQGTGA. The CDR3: CASSPTSGRADTQYF. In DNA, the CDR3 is TGTGCCAGCAGCCCAACTAGCGGGAGGGCCGATACGCAGTATTTT. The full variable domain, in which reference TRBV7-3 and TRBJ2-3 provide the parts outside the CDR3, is GAGVSQTPSNKVTEKGKYVELRCDPISGHTALYWYRQSLGQGPEFLIYFQGTGAADDSGLPNDRFFAVRPEGSVSTLKIQRTERGDSAVYLCASSPTSGRADTQYFGPGTRLTVL.

The CDR3 bases are TGTGCCTGGAGGTACGCGACAGGGAGTGGCTACGAGCAGTACTTC. Protein sequence: CAWRYATGSGYEQYF. The chain carries TRBV30 and TRBJ2-7; 7 bases match TRBD1. In germline, CDR1 is GTSNPN, CDR2 SVGIG (reference sequence). CDR3 length: 15 amino acids. Trimming cost V 3 bases and J 3 bases; bases outside gene matches: 11.

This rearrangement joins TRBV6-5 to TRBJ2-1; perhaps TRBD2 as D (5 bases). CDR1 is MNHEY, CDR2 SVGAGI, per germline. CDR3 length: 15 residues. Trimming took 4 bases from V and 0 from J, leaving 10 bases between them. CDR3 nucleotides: TGTGCCAGCAGTTCGACTACGAGCTCCTACAATGAGCAGTTCTTC. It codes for CASSSTTSSYNEQFF.

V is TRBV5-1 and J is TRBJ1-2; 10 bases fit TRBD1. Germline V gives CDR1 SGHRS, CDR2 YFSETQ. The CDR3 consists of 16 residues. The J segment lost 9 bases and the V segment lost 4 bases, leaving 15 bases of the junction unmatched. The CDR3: CASSPGQGIQTMRYTF. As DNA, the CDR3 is TGCGCCAGCAGCCCGGGACAGGGGATCCAAACTATGCGCTACACCTTC.

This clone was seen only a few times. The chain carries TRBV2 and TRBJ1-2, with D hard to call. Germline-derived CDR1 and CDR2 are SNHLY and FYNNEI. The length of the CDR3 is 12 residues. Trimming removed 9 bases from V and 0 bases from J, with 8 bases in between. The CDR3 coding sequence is TGTGCCAGAACGTCAGCTAACTATGGCTACACCTTC. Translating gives CARTSANYGYTF.

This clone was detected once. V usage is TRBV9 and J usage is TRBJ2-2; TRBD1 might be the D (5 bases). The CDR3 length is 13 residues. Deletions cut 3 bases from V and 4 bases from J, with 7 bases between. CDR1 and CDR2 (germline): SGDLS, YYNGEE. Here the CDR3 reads CASSEGPTGELFF. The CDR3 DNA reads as TGTGCCAGCAGCGAGGGGCCCACCGGGGAGCTGTTTTTT.

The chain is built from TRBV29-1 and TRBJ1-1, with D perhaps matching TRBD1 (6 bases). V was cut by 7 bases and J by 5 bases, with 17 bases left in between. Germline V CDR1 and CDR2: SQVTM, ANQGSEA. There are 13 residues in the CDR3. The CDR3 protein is CSARTTGGTEAFF. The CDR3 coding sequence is TGCAGCGCTCGTACGACAGGTGGAACTGAAGCTTTCTTT. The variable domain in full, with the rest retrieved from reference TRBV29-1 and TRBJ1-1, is SAVISQKPSRDICQRGTSLTIQCQVDSQVTMMFWYRQQPGQSLTLIATANQGSEATYESGFVIDKFPISRPNLTFSTLTVSNMSPEDSSIYLCSARTTGGTEAFFGQGTRLTVV.